This T cell receptor (beta chain) came from a study of blood T cell repertoires in COVID-19. Method: immunoSEQ multiplex PCR; TCRdb's copy keeps in-frame clones and lacks some. The sample shows approximately 120,000 clones, roughly 87% of them seen only once. Germline assignment: CDR1 SNHLY and CDR2 FYNNEI. The V gene lost 10 bases and the J gene lost 1 base, with 13 bases spanning the gap. The CDR3 runs 13 residues. The sequenced sample was PBMCs or T cells enriched from blood (not recorded which). The receptor's source is a man under 40 who had recovered from COVID-19. The rearrangement joins TRBV2 to TRBJ1-1, with D unresolved. DNA for the CDR3: TGTGCCACCTTCGAGAGGAAGAACACTGAAGCTTTCTTT. As protein: CATFERKNTEAFF.